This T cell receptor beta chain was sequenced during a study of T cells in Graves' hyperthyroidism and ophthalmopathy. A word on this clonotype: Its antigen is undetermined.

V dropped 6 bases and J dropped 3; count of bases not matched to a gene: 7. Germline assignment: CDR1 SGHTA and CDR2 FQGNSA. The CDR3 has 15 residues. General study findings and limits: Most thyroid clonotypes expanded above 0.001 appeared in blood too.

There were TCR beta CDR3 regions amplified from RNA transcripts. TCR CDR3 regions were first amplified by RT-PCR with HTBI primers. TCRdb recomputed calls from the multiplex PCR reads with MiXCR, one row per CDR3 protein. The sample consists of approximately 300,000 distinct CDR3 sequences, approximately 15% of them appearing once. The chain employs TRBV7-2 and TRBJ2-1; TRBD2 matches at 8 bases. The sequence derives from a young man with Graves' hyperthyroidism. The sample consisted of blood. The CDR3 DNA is TGTGCCAGCAGGGATGGAGCGGGAGTCTACAATGAGCAGTTCTTC. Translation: CASRDGAGVYNEQFF.